The source of this T cell receptor beta chain is a study of glioma-infiltrating T cells after dendritic cell vaccination. Germline loops: CDR1 SGDLS, CDR2 YYNGEE. CDR3 size: 14 residues. V trimming: 3 bases; J trimming: 10 bases; junction bases outside the gene matches: 4. Amplification used 60 V beta primers and 13 J beta primers. Libraries were prepared by immunoSEQ multiplex PCR; TCRdb keeps only in-frame clonotypes and omits some of them. This sample yields around 97,000 clones, of which roughly 76% are seen a single time; 12% belongs to the top ten. The sequences come from blood, collected before dendritic cell vaccination. The V and J genes are TRBV9 and TRBJ2-1; 13 positions match TRBD2. The clonotype comes from a human donor with glioblastoma. The CDR3 DNA reads as TGTGCCAGCAGCGCGGGACTAGCGGGGAGAGAGCAGTTCTTC. It translates to CASSAGLAGREQFF.